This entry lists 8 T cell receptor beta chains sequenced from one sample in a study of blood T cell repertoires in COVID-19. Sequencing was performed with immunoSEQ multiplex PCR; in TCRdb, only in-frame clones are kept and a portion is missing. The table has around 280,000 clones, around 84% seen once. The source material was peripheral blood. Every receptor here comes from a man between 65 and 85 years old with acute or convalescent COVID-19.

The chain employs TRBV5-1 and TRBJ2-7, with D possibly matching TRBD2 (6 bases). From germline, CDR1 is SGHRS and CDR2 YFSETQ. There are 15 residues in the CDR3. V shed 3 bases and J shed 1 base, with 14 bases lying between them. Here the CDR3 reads CASSSPGLRSYEQYF. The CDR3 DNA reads TGCGCCAGCAGCTCACCGGGACTCCGATCCTACGAGCAGTACTTC. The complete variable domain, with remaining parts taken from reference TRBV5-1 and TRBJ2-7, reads KAGVTQTPRYLIKTRGQQVTLSCSPISGHRSVSWYQQTPGQGLQFLFEYFSETQRNKGNFPGRFSGRQFSNSRSEMNVSTLELGDSALYLCASSSPGLRSYEQYFGPGTRLTVT.

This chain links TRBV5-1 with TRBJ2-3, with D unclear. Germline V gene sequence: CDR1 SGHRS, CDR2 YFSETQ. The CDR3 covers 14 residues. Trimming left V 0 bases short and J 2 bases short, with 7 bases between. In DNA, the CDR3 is TGCGCCAGCAGCTTGGAAGCCTACACAGATACGCAGTATTTT. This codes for CASSLEAYTDTQYF.

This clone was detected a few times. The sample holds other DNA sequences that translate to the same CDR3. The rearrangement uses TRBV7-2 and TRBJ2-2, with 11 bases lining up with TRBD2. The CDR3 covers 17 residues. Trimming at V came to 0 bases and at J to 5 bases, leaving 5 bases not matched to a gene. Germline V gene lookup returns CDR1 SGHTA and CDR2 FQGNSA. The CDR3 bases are TGTGCCAGCAGCTTAGCGCTAGCGGGAGGATGGACCGGGGAGCTGTTTTTT. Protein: CASSLALAGGWTGELFF.

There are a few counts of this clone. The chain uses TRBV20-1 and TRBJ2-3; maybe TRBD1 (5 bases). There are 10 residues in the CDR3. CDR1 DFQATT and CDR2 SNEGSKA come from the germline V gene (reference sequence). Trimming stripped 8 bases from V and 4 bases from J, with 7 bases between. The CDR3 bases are TGCAGTACCAGGGCAGATACGCAGTATTTT. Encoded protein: CSTRADTQYF.

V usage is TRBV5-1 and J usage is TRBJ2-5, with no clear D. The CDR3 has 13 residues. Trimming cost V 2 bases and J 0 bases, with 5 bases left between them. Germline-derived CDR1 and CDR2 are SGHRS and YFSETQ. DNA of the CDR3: TGCGCCAGCAGCTTCGGGTACCAAGAGACCCAGTACTTC. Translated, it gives CASSFGYQETQYF.

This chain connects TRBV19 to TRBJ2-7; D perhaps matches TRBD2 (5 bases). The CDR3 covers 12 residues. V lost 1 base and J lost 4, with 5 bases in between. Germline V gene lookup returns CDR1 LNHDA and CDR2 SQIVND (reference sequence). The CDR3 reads CASSIGEYEQYF. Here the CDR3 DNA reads TGTGCCAGTAGTATAGGGGAGTACGAGCAGTACTTC.

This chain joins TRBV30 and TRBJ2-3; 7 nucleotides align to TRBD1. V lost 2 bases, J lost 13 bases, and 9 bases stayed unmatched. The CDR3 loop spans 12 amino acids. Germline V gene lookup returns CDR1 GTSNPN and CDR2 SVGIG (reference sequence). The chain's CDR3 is CAWSPDRVKKYF. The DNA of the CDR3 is TGTGCCTGGAGTCCTGACAGGGTCAAAAAGTATTTT. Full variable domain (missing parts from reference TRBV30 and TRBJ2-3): SQTIHQWPATLVQPVGSPLSLECTVEGTSNPNLYWYRQAAGRGLQLLFYSVGIGQISSEVPQNLSASRPQDRQFILSSKKLLLSDSGFYLCAWSPDRVKKYFGPGTRLTVL.

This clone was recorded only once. The CDR3: CSVEGTRTGEGYTF. As DNA, the CDR3 is TGCAGCGTTGAAGGGACCAGGACAGGGGAAGGCTACACCTTC. This chain joins TRBV29-1 and TRBJ1-2; 9 bases agree with TRBD1. V was pared by 1 base and J by 8 bases, with 8 bases of the junction left unmatched. CDR1 and CDR2 (germline): SQVTM, ANQGSEA. The CDR3 loop spans 14 amino acids. Using reference TRBV29-1 and TRBJ1-2 for the parts outside the CDR3, the full variable domain is SAVISQKPSRDICQRGTSLTIQCQVDSQVTMMFWYRQQPGQSLTLIATANQGSEATYESGFVIDKFPISRPNLTFSTLTVSNMSPEDSSIYLCSVEGTRTGEGYTFGSGTRLTVV.